This T cell receptor (beta chain) was documented in a study of T cell responses to AZD1222 COVID-19 vaccine. Overall study context: The study pooled second doses at about 4 or about 12 weeks.

Using immunoSEQ multiplex PCR, the repertoire was profiled, and TCRdb retains in-frame clones only, with some absent. Here the sample spans about 67,000 clones, 80% to 90% being singletons. This clone appeared a single time. Its antigen is unidentified. Whole-study results and caveats: Most donors were white British, females outnumbered males, and clonal diversity was possibly underestimated. Only after the peak T cell response were repertoires sampled.

This CDR3 contains 15 residues. The germline V gene encodes CDR1 MNHEY and CDR2 SVGEGT. Trimming stripped 2 bases from V and 5 bases from J, with 13 bases between. This receptor was obtained from an adult in good health. Sequenced material: peripheral blood, taken on day 0 of AZD1222 vaccination. The J gene is TRBJ2-4, the V gene TRBV6-2 or TRBV6-3; D is perhaps TRBD1 or TRBD2 (5 bases each). The CDR3 loop is CASSYGGEGQNIQYF. The CDR3 region has the DNA TGTGCCAGCAGTTACGGGGGAGAGGGGCAAAACATTCAGTACTTC.